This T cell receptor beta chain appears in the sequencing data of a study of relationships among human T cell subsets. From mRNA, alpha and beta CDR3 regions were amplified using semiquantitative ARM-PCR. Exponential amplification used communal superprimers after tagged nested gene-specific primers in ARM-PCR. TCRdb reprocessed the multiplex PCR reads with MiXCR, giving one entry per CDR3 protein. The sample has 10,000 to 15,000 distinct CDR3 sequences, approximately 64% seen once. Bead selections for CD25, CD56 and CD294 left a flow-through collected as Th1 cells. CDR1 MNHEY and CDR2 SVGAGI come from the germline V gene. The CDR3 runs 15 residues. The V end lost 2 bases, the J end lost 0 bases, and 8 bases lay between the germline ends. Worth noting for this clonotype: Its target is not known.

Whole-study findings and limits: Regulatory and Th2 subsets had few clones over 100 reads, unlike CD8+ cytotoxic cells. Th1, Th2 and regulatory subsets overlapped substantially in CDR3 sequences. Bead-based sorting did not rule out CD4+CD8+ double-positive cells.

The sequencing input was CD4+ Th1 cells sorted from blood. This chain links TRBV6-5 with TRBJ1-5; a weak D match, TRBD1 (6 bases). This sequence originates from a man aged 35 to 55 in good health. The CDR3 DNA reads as TGTGCCAGCAGTTACGGACAGAATAGCAATCAGCCCCAGCATTTT. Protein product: CASSYGQNSNQPQHF.